Following are 24 T cell receptor beta chains from one sample sequenced in a study of early T cells in non-severe SARS-CoV-2 infection. TCRdb re-called the 5' RACE reads with MiXCR, one entry per CDR3 protein. The sample carries tens of thousands of distinct CDR3 sequences, about 13% recorded once. Sequencing was done on a sample of whole blood. Every receptor here comes from an adult who was a healthcare worker with PCR-confirmed SARS-CoV-2 infection or an uninfected control (not recorded which).

The rearrangement joins TRBV18 to TRBJ2-5; tentatively, D is TRBD1 (5 bases). Germline CDR1 is KGHSH and CDR2 is LQKENI. Between the trimmed V and J ends, which lost 4 bases and 1 base, there was a span of 19 bases. This CDR3 contains 17 residues. CDR3 coding DNA: TGTGCCAGCTCACTATCTACGATTCGACAGCCCCAAGAGACCCAGTACTTC. This gives the protein CASSLSTIRQPQETQYF.

The J gene is TRBJ2-7, the V gene TRBV6-6, with D perhaps TRBD2 (5 bases). V was shortened by 6 bases and J by 5 bases, with 17 bases between the two germline ends. CDR1 is MNHNY and CDR2 is SVGAGI in the germline V gene (reference sequence). CDR3 length equals 14 residues. The CDR3 here is CASSVELVPHEQYF. The CDR3 nucleotides are TGTGCCAGCAGCGTAGAACTAGTGCCCCACGAGCAGTACTTC.

V usage is TRBV12-5 and J usage is TRBJ1-1; 8 bases line up with TRBD1. This CDR3 is built from 17 residues. Germline V lookup: CDR1 LGHNT, CDR2 FRNRAP. Trimming at V came to 1 base and at J to 3 bases, leaving 10 bases not matched to a gene. CDR3 sequence reads: CASGLAPTGGWDTEAFF. The CDR3 DNA reads as TGTGCTAGTGGTTTGGCGCCCACAGGGGGGTGGGACACTGAAGCTTTCTTT.

A few counts support this clonotype. The rearrangement uses TRBV21-1 and TRBJ1-5; the table's D gene call, TRBD1, was not cross checked with the DNA. TRBV21-1 is recorded as a pseudogene. This CDR3 comprises 13 residues. CDR3 DNA sequence: TGTGCCAGCAGCATGGACAGAAATCAGCCCCAGCATTTT. This sequence encodes CASSMDRNQPQHF.

This clonotype has a handful of counts. The chain recombines TRBV20-1 with TRBJ2-2, with D tentatively TRBD1 (6 bases). Germline V lookup: CDR1 DFQATT, CDR2 SNEGSKA (reference sequence). Trimming pared 7 bases from V and 0 bases from J, leaving 9 bases between. The CDR3 has 13 amino acids. The CDR3 sequence: CSVWTANTGELFF. The CDR3 DNA reads TGCAGTGTTTGGACAGCGAACACCGGGGAGCTGTTTTTT.

In this sample, this clonotype turned up many times. This chain uses TRBV5-1 with TRBJ1-2; no firm D call. The V end lost 2 bases, the J end lost 6 bases, and 14 bases lay between the germline ends. The germline V gene encodes CDR1 SGHRS and CDR2 YFSETQ. This CDR3 has 14 residues. CDR3 sequence reads: CASSFNHVGNGYTF. In nucleotides, the CDR3 is TGCGCCAGCAGCTTTAACCATGTGGGGAATGGCTACACCTTC.

The table lists this clonotype with many counts. The chain employs TRBV12-3 or TRBV12-4 and TRBJ1-1, with D possibly matching TRBD1 (6 bases). The CDR3 contains 13 residues. Deletions cut 1 base from V and 8 bases from J, with 11 bases between. CDR3 DNA sequence: TGTGCCAGCAGTTTAGTACAGGGAGGGGAAGCTTTCTTT. As protein: CASSLVQGGEAFF.

This clonotype was detected a few times. The rearrangement uses TRBV18 and TRBJ1-1; D possibly corresponds to TRBD1 (6 bases). V lost 2 bases, J lost 1 base, and 8 bases lay in between. This CDR3 is 14 amino acids long. In germline, CDR1 is KGHSH, CDR2 LQKENI. The CDR3 loop is CASSPSDRNTEAFF. Written as DNA, the CDR3 is TGTGCCAGCTCACCATCGGACAGGAACACTGAAGCTTTCTTT.

This clonotype was counted many times. The rearrangement links TRBV7-3 to TRBJ1-2; TRBD1 is a possible D gene (5 bases). The CDR3 is made up of 13 amino acids. The ends were cut back, 5 bases at V and 5 bases at J, with 12 bases in the middle. In germline, CDR1 is SGHTA, CDR2 FQGTGA. Written as DNA, the CDR3 is TGTGCCAGCAGCCTGGGGACTCCTTATGGCTACACCTTC. Translated, it gives CASSLGTPYGYTF.

The rearrangement joins TRBV6-1 to TRBJ1-2; 9 nucleotides align to TRBD1. Germline CDR1 MNHNS, CDR2 SASEGT. The CDR3 spans 13 residues. V lost 8 bases, J lost 2 bases, and 3 bases stayed unmatched. DNA for the CDR3: TGTGCCAGCTGGGACAGGGCGAACTATGGCTACACCTTC. Encoded protein: CASWDRANYGYTF.

The rearrangement joins TRBV6-1 to TRBJ1-1; D is perhaps TRBD1 (5 bases). There are 13 residues in the CDR3. Germline assignment: CDR1 MNHNS and CDR2 SASEGT. Trimming removed 8 bases from V and 0 bases from J, with 10 bases in between. For the CDR3, the DNA is TGTGCCAGCTACCGACAGATGAACACTGAAGCTTTCTTT. This codes for CASYRQMNTEAFF.

Note on this clonotype: A much larger clone lies one base from this, so it may be a read error. A read error is likely, as this CDR3 ends without the conserved phenylalanine or tryptophan. The CDR3 nucleotides are TGTGCCAGCAGCTTAGAGGGACTGAACACTGAAGCTTTCATT. Residues: CASSLEGLNTEAFI. The chain is built from TRBV7-6 and TRBJ1-1, with a possible D match to TRBD1 (5 bases). The CDR3 loop spans 14 amino acids. Per the germline V gene, CDR1 is SGHVS and CDR2 is FNYEAQ. V lost 1 base, J lost 0 bases, and 6 bases lay in between.

In its sample, this clonotype was seen once. The rearrangement links TRBV10-3 to TRBJ2-7; 9 nucleotides align to TRBD2. Per the germline V gene, CDR1 is ENHRY and CDR2 is SYGVKD. V shed 3 bases and J 2 bases; nucleotides not matched to a gene: 5. This CDR3 has 15 residues. The CDR3 is CAISDVAGATYEQYF. CDR3 nucleotides: TGTGCCATCAGTGATGTAGCGGGAGCCACCTACGAGCAGTACTTC.

At least ten counts were recorded for this clonotype. The chain employs TRBV20-1 and TRBJ2-7, with D perhaps matching TRBD2 (7 bases). Trimming shortened V by 0 bases and J by 8 bases, and 14 bases separated the two germline ends. The germline CDR1 and CDR2 sequences are DFQATT and SNEGSKA (reference sequence). The CDR3 is 13 amino acids. The CDR3 sequence: CSARESWGGKQYF. The CDR3 DNA follows: TGCAGTGCTAGAGAGTCTTGGGGGGGCAAGCAGTACTTC.

At least ten counts were recorded for this clonotype. Written as DNA, the CDR3 is TGTGCCAGCAGCCCACGGGACACAAGAAATGAAGCTTTCTTT. The encoded protein is CASSPRDTRNEAFF. This chain uses TRBV7-8 with TRBJ1-1, with D possibly being TRBD1 (6 bases). With 5 bases removed from V and 7 bases from J, the gap between germline ends came to 17 bases. The CDR3 is made up of 14 amino acids. The germline CDR1 and CDR2 sequences are SGHVS and FQNEAQ.

This clonotype was picked up a small number of times. The chain recombines TRBV12-3 or TRBV12-4 with TRBJ2-2, with 9 bases lining up with TRBD1. The length of the CDR3 is 15 residues. Unmatched junction bases numbered 6, after V lost 5 bases and J lost 5 bases. CDR3 in amino acids: CASSLTGGVTGELFF. DNA for the CDR3: TGTGCCAGCAGTCTGACAGGGGGTGTAACCGGGGAGCTGTTTTTT.

This clonotype was observed many times. The chain combines TRBV20-1 with TRBJ1-6; D is unclear. The V end was cut by 0 bases, the J end by 2 bases, with 11 bases between. Per germline, CDR1 DFQATT and CDR2 SNEGSKA (reference sequence). The CDR3 totals 16 residues. DNA for the CDR3: TGCAGTGCTAGAGATCCGGGCAGTGCCTATAATTCACCCCTCCACTTT. Its translation is CSARDPGSAYNSPLHF.

J is TRBJ1-2 and V is TRBV7-2, with 7 positions matching TRBD1. Trimming at V came to 5 bases and at J to 5 bases, leaving 11 bases not matched to a gene. CDR1 SGHTA and CDR2 FQGNSA come from the germline V gene. CDR3 size: 15 residues. CDR3 in amino acids: CASSPGQPGAYGYTF. The CDR3 region has the DNA TGTGCCAGCAGCCCGGGACAGCCGGGGGCTTATGGCTACACCTTC. Looking up the rest from reference TRBV7-2 and TRBJ1-2 gives the full variable domain: GAGVSQSPSNKVTEKGKDVELRCDPISGHTALYWYRQSLGQGLEFLIYFQGNSAPDKSGLPSDRFSAERTGGSVSTLTIQRTQQEDSAVYLCASSPGQPGAYGYTFGSGTRLTVV.

Points on this clonotype: One end of the junction does not line up with germline, which may come from a read error. The gene calls are TRBV11-2 and TRBJ2-3, with D tentatively TRBD2 (5 bases). Germline CDR1 and CDR2: SGHAT and FQNNGV. The CDR3 is made up of 15 amino acids. CDR3 loop: CPSRSQTGFSDTQYF. The CDR3 DNA sequence: TGTCCCAGCAGGTCACAGACGGGGTTTTCAGATACGCAGTATTTT.

Only a few counts were recorded for this clonotype. The chain combines TRBV11-2 with TRBJ1-2; TRBD1 might be the D (6 bases). V shed 2 bases and J shed 7 bases, with 8 bases lying between them. Germline CDR1 SGHAT, CDR2 FQNNGV. This CDR3 is 12 amino acids long. The CDR3 coding sequence is TGTGCCAGCAGCTTACAGGGGACTGGCTACACCTTC. Translation: CASSLQGTGYTF.

The genes are TRBV5-4 and TRBJ2-2; D remains ambiguous. V was pared by 0 bases and J by 2 bases, with 8 bases between. CDR3 size: 15 residues. Per germline, CDR1 SGHNT and CDR2 YYREEE (reference sequence). The CDR3 bases are TGTGCCAGCAGCTTGGAGACGAGAAACACCGGGGAGCTGTTTTTT. Translated, it gives CASSLETRNTGELFF.

This clonotype has only a few counts. CDR3: CASSSNRGDGYGYTF. Here the CDR3 DNA reads TGTGCCAGCAGTTCCAACAGGGGGGACGGCTATGGCTACACCTTC. The chain uses TRBV28 and TRBJ1-2, with 8 bases fitting TRBD1. The trim removed 4 bases at V and 4 bases at J, leaving 8 bases unmatched. There are 15 residues in the CDR3. Per germline, CDR1 MDHEN and CDR2 SYDVKM.

This clonotype was counted at least ten times. This chain uses TRBV15 with TRBJ2-7; possibly TRBD2 for D (5 bases). Germline V lookup: CDR1 LNHNV, CDR2 YYDKDF (reference sequence). Trimming cost V 0 bases and J 3 bases, with 18 bases left between them. CDR3 size: 17 residues. The CDR3 reads CATSRDFGRANDYEQYF. The CDR3, as DNA: TGTGCCACCAGCAGAGATTTCGGGCGGGCTAACGACTACGAGCAGTACTTC. The variable domain in full, completed from reference TRBV15 and TRBJ2-7, reads DAMVIQNPRYQVTQFGKPVTLSCSQTLNHNVMYWYQQKSSQAPKLLFHYYDKDFNNEADTPDNFQSRRPNTSFCFLDIRSPGLGDTAMYLCATSRDFGRANDYEQYFGPGTRLTVT.

This chain connects TRBV29-1 to TRBJ1-1; D perhaps matches TRBD1 (6 bases). Germline V gene sequence: CDR1 SQVTM, CDR2 ANQGSEA. V was cut by 7 bases and J by 1 base, with 10 bases left in between. This CDR3 is 12 amino acids long. The CDR3 bases are TGCAGCGGACAGACAGGGAACACTGAAGCTTTCTTT. It encodes CSGQTGNTEAFF. Full variable domain (remainder filled in from reference TRBV29-1 and TRBJ1-1): SAVISQKPSRDICQRGTSLTIQCQVDSQVTMMFWYRQQPGQSLTLIATANQGSEATYESGFVIDKFPISRPNLTFSTLTVSNMSPEDSSIYLCSGQTGNTEAFFGQGTRLTVV.